This T cell receptor beta chain was identified in a study of technical replicates of blood from several donors. Sequencing was performed with immunoSEQ multiplex PCR; in TCRdb, only in-frame clones are kept and a portion is missing. The sample includes 60,000 to 80,000 clones, roughly 86% of them seen just once. The CDR3 spans 13 residues. The ends were cut back, 5 bases at V and 3 bases at J, with 11 bases in the middle. CDR1 is MNHEY, CDR2 SVGAGI, per germline. This TCR derives from a human donor in good health. Some clones in this sample may be carry-over from other donors' samples. The material sequenced was PBMCs. The V and J genes are TRBV6-5 and TRBJ2-7, with a tentative D call TRBD1 (5 bases). In DNA, the CDR3 is TGTGCCAGCAGTGGACAAAACAGCTACGAGCAGTACTTC. Encoded protein: CASSGQNSYEQYF.